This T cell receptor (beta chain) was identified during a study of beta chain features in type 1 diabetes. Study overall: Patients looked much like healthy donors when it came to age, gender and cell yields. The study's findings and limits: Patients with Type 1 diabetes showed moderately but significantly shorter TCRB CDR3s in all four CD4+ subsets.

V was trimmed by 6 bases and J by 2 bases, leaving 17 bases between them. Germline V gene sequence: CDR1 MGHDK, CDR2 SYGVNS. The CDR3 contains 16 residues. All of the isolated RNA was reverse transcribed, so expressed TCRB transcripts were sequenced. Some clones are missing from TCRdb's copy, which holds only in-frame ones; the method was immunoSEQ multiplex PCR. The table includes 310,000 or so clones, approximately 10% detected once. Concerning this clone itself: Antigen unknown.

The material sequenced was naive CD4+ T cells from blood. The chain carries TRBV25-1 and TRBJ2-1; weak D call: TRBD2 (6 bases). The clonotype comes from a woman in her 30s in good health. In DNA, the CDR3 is TGTGCCAGCAGCGCCCCCTCCGGGAGCACCTACAATGAGCAGTTCTTC. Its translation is CASSAPSGSTYNEQFF. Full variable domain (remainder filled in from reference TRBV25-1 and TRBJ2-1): EADIYQTPRYLVIGTGKKITLECSQTMGHDKMYWYQQDPGMELHLIHYSYGVNSTEKGDLSSESTVSRIRTEHFPLTLESARPSHTSQYLCASSAPSGSTYNEQFFGPGTRLTVL.